The 16 T cell receptor beta chains below were found in one sample sequenced in a study of cytomegalovirus exposure and HLA in healthy donors. Sequenced by immunoSEQ multiplex PCR; TCRdb stores in-frame clones only, minus some. This sample has under 50,000 clones; approximately 95% occur once, and the top ten carry about 7.8%. The sequencing sample was made of PBMCs. The receptors here all came from a woman between 18 and 29 years old in good health and CMV-seropositive.

The chain links TRBV28 to TRBJ1-2; 7 bases map to TRBD1. Germline V gene lookup returns CDR1 MDHEN and CDR2 SYDVKM. Trimming at V came to 4 bases and at J to 2 bases, leaving 7 bases not matched to a gene. The CDR3 loop spans 15 amino acids. The CDR3 region is CASSSAGQSNYGYTF. CDR3 nucleotide sequence: TGTGCCAGCAGTTCTGCGGGACAGTCAAACTATGGCTACACCTTC.

The chain has TRBV30 and TRBJ2-3; 8 bases agree with TRBD2. The CDR3 is 15 residues long. Germline V CDR1 and CDR2: GTSNPN, SVGIG (reference sequence). The V segment lost 3 bases and the J segment 8 bases; nucleotides outside the gene matches: 13. CDR3 sequence: CAWRRTSGTHFTQYF. CDR3 nucleotide sequence: TGTGCCTGGAGGCGTACTAGCGGAACACATTTTACGCAGTATTTT.

CDR3 amino acids: CASSMVGGDLAGPQETQYF. The CDR3 coding sequence is TGTGCCAGTAGTATGGTCGGAGGGGATTTAGCGGGACCACAAGAGACCCAGTACTTC. This rearrangement joins TRBV19 to TRBJ2-5, with TRBD2 identical over 8 bases. J lost 2 bases, V lost 3 bases, and 17 bases had no gene match. Germline assignment: CDR1 LNHDA and CDR2 SQIVND (reference sequence). The CDR3 spans 19 residues.

This clone is a singleton in its sample. This chain links TRBV2 with TRBJ2-1, with D possibly matching TRBD2 (6 bases). The CDR3 is made up of 12 amino acids. Trimming took 6 bases from V and 4 from J, leaving 7 bases between them. CDR1 SNHLY and CDR2 FYNNEI come from the germline V gene. In DNA, the CDR3 is TGTGCCAGCAGGGGAGGATACAATGAGCAGTTCTTC. This gives the protein CASRGGYNEQFF.

The chain employs TRBV5-6 and TRBJ2-7, with 8 nucleotides matching TRBD2. This CDR3 is 16 amino acids long. The germline V gene encodes CDR1 SGHDT and CDR2 YYEEEE. V lost 5 bases to trimming and J lost 1 base; unmatched junction nucleotides: 11. CDR3 coding DNA: TGTGCCAGCAGGCTCTGGGGGACTAGAAGTTCCTACGAGCAGTACTTC. This codes for CASRLWGTRSSYEQYF.

This clone was observed a single time. The chain links TRBV19 to TRBJ1-5; tentative D call: TRBD1 (5 bases). The CDR3 has 16 amino acids. Trimming took off 3 bases at V and 2 bases at J, with 14 bases between the two ends. Germline CDR1 LNHDA, CDR2 SQIVND (reference sequence). CDR3 nucleotides: TGTGCCAGTAGTATGAAAGGGGTTTCGGGCAATCAGCCCCAGCATTTT. Encoded protein: CASSMKGVSGNQPQHF.

This clone appeared a single time. V usage is TRBV11-3 and J usage is TRBJ2-7; TRBD2 aligns across 12 bases. V lost 5 bases and J lost 3; bases outside the gene matches: 5. Germline V CDR1 and CDR2: SGHNT, YENEEA. The length of the CDR3 is 15 residues. CDR3 in DNA: TGTGCCAGCAGCCAGACTAGCGGGAGCAGCTACGAGCAGTACTTC. This codes for CASSQTSGSSYEQYF.

This CDR3 is CASRGTQAVNEQFF. Written as DNA, the CDR3 is TGCGCCAGCAGAGGGACTCAAGCGGTAAATGAGCAGTTCTTC. This chain joins TRBV10-2 and TRBJ2-1; tentatively, D is TRBD2 (6 bases). V was trimmed by 6 bases and J by 7 bases, leaving 16 bases between them. From germline, CDR1 is WSHSY and CDR2 SAAADI. This CDR3 region has 14 residues.

The V call is TRBV4-3, the J call TRBJ2-1; D ambiguous. V was pared by 1 base and J by 0 bases, with 10 bases between. CDR1 LGHNA and CDR2 YSLEER come from the germline V gene. The CDR3 has 16 amino acids. This CDR3 reads CASSQATLSSYNEQFF. The CDR3 nucleotides read TGCGCCAGCAGCCAAGCTACCCTGAGCTCCTACAATGAGCAGTTCTTC.

This rearrangement joins TRBV18 to TRBJ2-7, with TRBD2 matching 7 bases. The germline V gene has CDR1 KGHSH and CDR2 LQKENI. The J segment lost 6 bases and the V segment lost 2 bases, leaving 4 bases of the junction unmatched. The CDR3 has 13 residues. This CDR3 reads CASSPSPSGEQYF. The CDR3 DNA reads TGTGCCAGCTCACCATCACCTAGCGGCGAGCAGTACTTC.

The chain has TRBV7-2 and TRBJ2-1; 9 nucleotides match TRBD2. The germline V gene encodes CDR1 SGHTA and CDR2 FQGNSA. There are 16 residues in the CDR3. V dropped 1 base and J dropped 4; count of bases not matched to a gene: 5. CDR3 loop: CASSLGREGRYNEQFF. CDR3 in DNA: TGTGCCAGCAGCTTAGGGCGGGAGGGCCGTTACAATGAGCAGTTCTTC.

This sequence joins TRBV4-1 and TRBJ2-7, with TRBD2 identical over 7 bases. CDR1 is MGHRA and CDR2 is YSYEKL in the germline V gene. V was clipped by 0 bases and J by 2 bases; unmatched bases: 4. This CDR3 comprises 15 residues. The CDR3 protein is CASSQEASGTYEQYF. In DNA, the CDR3 is TGCGCCAGCAGCCAAGAGGCTAGCGGAACCTACGAGCAGTACTTC.

The V gene is TRBV6-5, the J gene TRBJ2-7, with 11 bases that match TRBD1. V was clipped by 5 bases and J by 2 bases; unmatched bases: 2. Germline lookup yields CDR1 MNHEY and CDR2 SVGAGI. This CDR3 has 14 amino acids. CDR3 sequence: CASSRDRGAYEQYF. As DNA, the CDR3 is TGTGCCAGCAGTCGGGACAGGGGGGCCTACGAGCAGTACTTC.

The chain combines TRBV19 with TRBJ1-2, with D unresolved. In germline, CDR1 is LNHDA, CDR2 SQIVND (reference sequence). This CDR3 comprises 15 residues. V lost 4 bases and J lost 2, with 14 bases in between. The CDR3 bases are TGTGCCAGTAGTACCGGCGGCAGAACGAACTATGGCTACACCTTC. As protein: CASSTGGRTNYGYTF. The variable domain in full, with the rest retrieved from reference TRBV19 and TRBJ1-2, is DGGITQSPKYLFRKEGQNVTLSCEQNLNHDAMYWYRQDPGQGLRLIYYSQIVNDFQKGDIAEGYSVSREKKESFPLTVTSAQKNPTAFYLCASSTGGRTNYGYTFGSGTRLTVV.

The chain uses TRBV27 and TRBJ2-1, with 8 bases aligning to TRBD2. J gave up 8 bases and V 0 bases, and 12 bases lay outside the gene matches. CDR3 size: 17 residues. Germline loops: CDR1 MNHEY, CDR2 SMNVEV (reference sequence). The CDR3 region is CASSLSKATGGRYEQFF. The CDR3 DNA sequence: TGTGCCAGCAGTTTATCGAAGGCGACGGGAGGGCGCTATGAGCAGTTCTTC.

The V and J genes are TRBV10-3 and TRBJ1-4, with TRBD1 matching over 8 bases. The CDR3 totals 13 residues. Germline-derived CDR1 and CDR2 are ENHRY and SYGVKD. With V trimmed by 2 bases and J by 10 bases, 3 bases remained unmatched. The CDR3 reads CAISENGQGKLFF. CDR3 nucleotides: TGTGCCATCAGTGAGAATGGACAGGGAAAACTGTTTTTT.